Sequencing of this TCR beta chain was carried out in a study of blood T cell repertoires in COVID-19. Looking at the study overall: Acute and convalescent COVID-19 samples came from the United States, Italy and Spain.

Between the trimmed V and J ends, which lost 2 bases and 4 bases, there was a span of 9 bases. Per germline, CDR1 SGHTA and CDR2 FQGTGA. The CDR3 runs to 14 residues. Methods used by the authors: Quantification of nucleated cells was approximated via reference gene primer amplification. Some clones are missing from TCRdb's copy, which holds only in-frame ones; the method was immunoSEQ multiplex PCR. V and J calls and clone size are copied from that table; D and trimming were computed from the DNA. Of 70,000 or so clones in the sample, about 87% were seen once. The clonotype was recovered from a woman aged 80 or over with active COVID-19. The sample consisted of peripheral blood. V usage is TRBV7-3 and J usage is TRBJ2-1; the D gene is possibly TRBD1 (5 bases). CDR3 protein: CASSLGAPYNEQFF. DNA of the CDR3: TGTGCCAGCAGCTTAGGGGCACCATACAATGAGCAGTTCTTC.